The sequence of this T cell receptor (beta chain) was determined in a study of T cells in Graves' hyperthyroidism and ophthalmopathy (dated by TCRdb to the late 2010s). Turning to the overall study: Peripheral blood was sampled at the time of initial diagnosis, prior to any treatment. To identify distinguishing TCR V-J signatures, a discovery cohort of 100 or so patients was used, comprising approximately 40 with Graves' ophthalmopathy and some 57 with stable Graves' hyperthyroidism. An independent validation cohort of about 20 hyperthyroidism patients and 17 patients who later progressed to ophthalmopathy tested prospective prediction of ophthalmopathy. The 100 discovery patients were randomly split 7:3 into training and test sets. In addition, the study compared T-cell repertoires in thyroid tissue and in blood from over 5 Graves' hyperthyroidism patients. Once sampling was done, hyperthyroidism patients were given methimazole at a starting dose of 30 mg daily, whereas ophthalmopathy patients were given high-dose intravenous methylprednisolone. The paper reports TCR Vbeta CDR3 sequencing of over 130 peripheral blood samples: approximately 41 ophthalmopathy, roughly 80 hyperthyroidism and around 17 progressor patients.

From V the trimming removes 2 bases and from J it removes 0 bases, while the gene matches leave 4 bases of the junction unaccounted for. CDR1 is given as LNHDA and CDR2 as SQIVND, both from the germline V gene (reference sequence). The CDR3 starts with the cysteine, ends with the phenylalanine, and has 16 residues. The read is trimmed to its CDR3 DNA, 48 bases read in frame from base 1. The sample holds a few counts of this clonotype. Its antigen is currently not known. Base quality data are lacking; no much larger clone is found one base away. Results the study describes overall, beyond this receptor: In validation, progression to ophthalmopathy was predicted by the model with 70.59% sensitivity and around 76% specificity, a median of roughly six months before onset. Most expanded thyroid clonotypes (frequency above 0.001) were also detected in blood, suggesting blood repertoires may reflect thyroid immune responses. Ophthalmopathy was separated from stable hyperthyroidism by a 13 V-J signature model, with over 85% sensitivity and 81% to 82% specificity obtained in cross-validation and 80%/75% obtained in testing. Sample size was not statistically predetermined, and investigators were not blinded to group allocation.

Stable Graves' hyperthyroidism was defined as no progression to ophthalmopathy during 18 months of follow-up. The hyperthyroidism patients were between 18 and 65 years old and newly diagnosed, with a disease duration of less than 2 months. The study excluded patients with uncontrolled infections, other autoimmune diseases, pregnancy or lactation. Diagnoses were established on the basis of clinical symptoms, serum thyroxine and TRAb, thyroid ultrasound, and orbital computed tomography. Ficoll-Paque density gradient centrifugation was used to isolate PBMCs from about 10 ml of fresh peripheral blood. Total RNA was extracted using Trizol reagent, and RNA quality was assessed on an Agilent 2100 Bioanalyzer. Amplification of TCR beta CDR3 regions was carried out from RNA transcripts. For the first round of RT-PCR on the TCR CDR3, the HTBI primer set was used together with the Qiagen OneStep RT-PCR kit. Libraries were constructed in a second round of multiplex PCR, after which size selection and purification were carried out. Sequencing of the libraries was done on an Illumina HiSeq2000 using paired-end 100 bp reads. Per the authors' processing: SOAPnuke was used to process the raw data, removing reads that contained adapters or uncalled bases, had a mean Phred below 15, or lacked an exact match to the constant primer or identifier. COPE v1.2.5 was used to merge the high-quality paired reads, and each unique nucleotide sequence was defined as a clonotype. MiTCR v1.1 was used to align the clonotypes against IMGT TRBV, TRBD and TRBJ reference segments. Only V-J combinations with frequency above 0.0001, covering 99% to 99.2% of repertoires, were analysed. The TCS score was defined as the ratio of F50 (clonal expansion) to E x V (chaos), calculated using BLOSUM62-based TCRdist between CDR3 peptides within each V-J. Welch's t-statistics and random forest reduced roughly 500 V-J features to 13, which were used in a naive Bayes classifier (R e1071). Clones were called with MiXCR by TCRdb after fastp trimmed the public reads at Q25, and only in-frame beta chains were retained. All rows with the same CDR3 protein become a single entry with the most common DNA and genes. These V and J calls rely on TCRdb rather than the paper's analysis. The sample table shows 400,000 to 500,000 distinct CDR3 sequences, and roughly 14% are seen once. The biggest ten clones account for 15% to 20% of the sample.

Rearrangement joined TRBV19 to TRBJ2-3; 8 central nucleotides agree with TRBD2. This TCR derives from a woman between 18 and 30 years old with Graves' hyperthyroidism. Sequences were obtained from blood. CDR3 region: CASSIREGRSTDTQYF. The nucleotide sequence is TGTGCCAGTAGTATACGGGAGGGCCGTAGCACAGATACGCAGTATTTT.